The entry below gives a single T cell receptor (beta chain) sequence along with its context. This clone appeared once. What this receptor recognizes is not known. No qualities accompany the bases; no much larger clone lies one base away. The data are from a study of T cell responses to AZD1222 COVID-19 vaccine (dated by TCRdb to 2020 to 2023). As for the study more broadly: A total of 230 to 250 trial participants underwent TCR sequencing, of whom around 200 received two doses of AZD1222 and some 26 received two doses of the MenACWY control vaccine. Trial participants were enrolled by age into 18-55, 56-69 and 70-plus year subgroups, with approximately 150, 28 and 58 TCR-sequenced participants respectively.

Overall results and qualifications from the work: After two AZD1222 doses, spike-specific TCR breadth and depth were significantly higher than at day 0 and than in MenACWY recipients. Most participants were white British and females outnumbered males, and the authors suggested that clonal diversity may have been underestimated. Reportedly, close to half of the unique spike-specific TCRs recognized epitopes lying outside the regions that are mutated in the B.1.351 and B.1.1.7 variants. In the small 56-69-year group, the increase in depth fell short of significance, most likely because of low power. Because no day 14 peak-response samples were available, repertoires were characterized only after the peak T cell response. Conclusions about previously exposed vaccinees are limited because only a handful of AZD1222 recipients were SARS-CoV-2 seropositive at baseline. Vaccine-associated CD4 TCRs spanned the whole spike protein, with dominant responses in regions 160-218 and 743-854.

This specimen's time point label, interpreted: about 28 days (+/-7) after the second vaccine dose. AZD1222 recipients whose second dose came at about 4 weeks and those whose second dose came at about 12 weeks were combined into one group, since spike-specific TCR depth and breadth did not differ between the two schedules. The vaccinee samples were drawn from two UK trials, COV001 and COV002, one of which was a single-blind randomized controlled phase 2/3 trial testing AZD1222 (ChAdOx1 nCoV-19) in healthy adults. For TCRbeta chain sequencing, PBMC samples were collected from trial participants at day 0 and at day 28 after the second dose. The CDR3 regions of human TCRbeta chains were subjected to immunosequencing. Per the original workflow: Repertoire TCRs were checked for matches against a reference library of SARS-CoV-2-specific TCRs that had been generated using the MIRA antigen-specificity platform. Breadth was defined as the fraction of unique TCRs that were SARS-CoV-2-associated. Depth was defined as the fraction of total T cells that were SARS-CoV-2-associated. Using the MIRA data, every spike-specific TCR was mapped to the spike region that the TCR reacted to and assigned to either a CD4 or a CD8 class. Log10-transformed breadth and depth values were compared by one-way ANOVA with Sidak's multiple comparisons tests. TCRdb holds this immuneACCESS table with in-frame rearrangements only. Some clones are missing; in checked studies, unresolved V genes explain under half, and the rest has no known cause. For V, J and clone size, that table is used; D and trimming come from the DNA. The sample includes roughly 150,000 clones, with 90% to 95% observed a single time. Jointly, the top ten make up 0.9% to 1.2% of the sample.

The sample in question was peripheral blood, obtained 28 days after the second AZD1222 dose. This TCR was sampled from an adult who received the AZD1222 COVID-19 vaccine.

The nucleotides are TGTGCCAGCTCACAACAGGACTATGGCTACACCTTC. Protein translation: CASSQQDYGYTF. This sequence uses TRBV18 and TRBJ1-2; the D segment could be TRBD1, given 5 matching bases. The cysteine opens and the phenylalanine closes a CDR3 of 12 amino acids. Just the 36-base CDR3 DNA is kept, in frame starting at base 1. Trimming takes 4 bases from V and 3 bases from J, and the germline ends sit 6 bases apart. The germline V gene provides CDR1 KGHSH and CDR2 LQKENI.